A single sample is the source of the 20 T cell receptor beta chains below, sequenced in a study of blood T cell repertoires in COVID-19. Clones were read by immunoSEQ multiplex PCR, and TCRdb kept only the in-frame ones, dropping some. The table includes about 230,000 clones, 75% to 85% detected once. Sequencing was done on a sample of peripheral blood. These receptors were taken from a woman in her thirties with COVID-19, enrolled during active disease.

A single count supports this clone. CDR3 DNA: TGTGCCAGCAGCTTAACCAGGGTTGACACTGAAGCTTTCTTT. Encoded protein: CASSLTRVDTEAFF. The chain combines TRBV7-9 with TRBJ1-1; D possibly corresponds to TRBD1 (5 bases). The V gene lost 2 bases and the J gene lost 3 bases, with 10 bases spanning the gap. Germline CDR1 reads SEHNR; CDR2 reads FQNEAQ (reference sequence). This CDR3 comprises 14 residues. Looking up the rest from reference TRBV7-9 and TRBJ1-1 gives the full variable domain: DTGVSQNPRHKITKRGQNVTFRCDPISEHNRLYWYRQTLGQGPEFLTYFQNEAQLEKSRLLSDRFSAERPKGSFSTLEIQRTEQGDSAMYLCASSLTRVDTEAFFGQGTRLTVV.

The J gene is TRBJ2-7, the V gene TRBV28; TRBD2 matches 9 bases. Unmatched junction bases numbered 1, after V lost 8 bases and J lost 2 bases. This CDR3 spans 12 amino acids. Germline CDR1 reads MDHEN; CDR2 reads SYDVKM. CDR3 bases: TGTGCCAGCGCTAGCGGGACCTACGAGCAGTACTTC. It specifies CASASGTYEQYF.

CDR3 nucleotide sequence: TGTGCCAGCAGTTACTCCCGGACTAGGGGAGAGACCCAGTACTTC. Residues: CASSYSRTRGETQYF. The V gene is TRBV6-5, the J gene TRBJ2-5; 7 bases agree with TRBD2. V lost 0 bases and J lost 4; bases outside the gene matches: 5. The CDR3 sequence is 15 residues long. Per the germline V gene, CDR1 is MNHEY and CDR2 is SVGAGI.

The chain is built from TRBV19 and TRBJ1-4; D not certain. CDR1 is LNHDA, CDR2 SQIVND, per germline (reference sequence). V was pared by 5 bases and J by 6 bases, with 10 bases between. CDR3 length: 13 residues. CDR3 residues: CASSPDNYEKLFF. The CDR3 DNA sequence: TGTGCCAGTAGTCCCGACAACTATGAAAAACTGTTTTTT. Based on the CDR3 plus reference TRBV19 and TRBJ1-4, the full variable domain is DGGITQSPKYLFRKEGQNVTLSCEQNLNHDAMYWYRQDPGQGLRLIYYSQIVNDFQKGDIAEGYSVSREKKESFPLTVTSAQKNPTAFYLCASSPDNYEKLFFGSGTQLSVL.

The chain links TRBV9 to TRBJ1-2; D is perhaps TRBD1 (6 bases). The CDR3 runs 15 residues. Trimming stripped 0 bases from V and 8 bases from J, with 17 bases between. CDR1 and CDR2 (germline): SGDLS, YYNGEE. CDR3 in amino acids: CASSVGDINSMGYTF. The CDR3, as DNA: TGTGCCAGCAGCGTAGGGGACATTAATTCGATGGGCTACACCTTC.

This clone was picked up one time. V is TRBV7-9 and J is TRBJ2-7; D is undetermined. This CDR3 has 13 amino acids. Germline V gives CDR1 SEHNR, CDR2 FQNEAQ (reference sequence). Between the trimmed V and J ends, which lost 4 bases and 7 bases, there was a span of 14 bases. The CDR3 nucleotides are TGTGCCAGCAGCTCCGACCCGGTCAGGGAGCAGTACTTC. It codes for CASSSDPVREQYF.

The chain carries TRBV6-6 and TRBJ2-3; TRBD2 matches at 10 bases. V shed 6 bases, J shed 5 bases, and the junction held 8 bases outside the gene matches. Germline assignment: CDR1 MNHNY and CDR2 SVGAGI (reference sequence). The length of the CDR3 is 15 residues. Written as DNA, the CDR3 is TGTGCCAGCAGGCCGCGGGTAGCGGGAGGAGATACGCAGTATTTT. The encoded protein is CASRPRVAGGDTQYF.

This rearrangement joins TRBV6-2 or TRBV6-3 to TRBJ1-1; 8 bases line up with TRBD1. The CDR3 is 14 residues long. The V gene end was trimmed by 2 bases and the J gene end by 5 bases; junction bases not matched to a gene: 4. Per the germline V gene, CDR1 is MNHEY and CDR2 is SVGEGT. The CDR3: CASSYPGGRTEAFF. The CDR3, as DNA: TGTGCCAGCAGTTACCCAGGGGGCCGTACTGAAGCTTTCTTT.

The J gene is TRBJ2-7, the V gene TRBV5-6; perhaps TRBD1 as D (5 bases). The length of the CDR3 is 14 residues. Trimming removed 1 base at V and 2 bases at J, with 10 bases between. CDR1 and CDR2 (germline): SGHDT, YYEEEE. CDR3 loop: CASSLKGYTYEQYF. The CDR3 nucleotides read TGTGCCAGCAGCTTGAAGGGGTATACCTACGAGCAGTACTTC. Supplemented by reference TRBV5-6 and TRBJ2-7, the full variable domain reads DAGVTQSPTHLIKTRGQQVTLRCSPKSGHDTVSWYQQALGQGPQFIFQYYEEEERQRGNFPDRFSGHQFPNYSSELNVNALLLGDSALYLCASSLKGYTYEQYFGPGTRLTVT.

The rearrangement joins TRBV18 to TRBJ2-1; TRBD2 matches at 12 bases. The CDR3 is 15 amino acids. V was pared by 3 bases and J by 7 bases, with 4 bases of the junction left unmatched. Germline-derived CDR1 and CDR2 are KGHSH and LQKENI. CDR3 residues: CASSPSSGRDNEQFF. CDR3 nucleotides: TGTGCCAGCTCACCCTCTAGCGGGAGGGATAATGAGCAGTTCTTC.

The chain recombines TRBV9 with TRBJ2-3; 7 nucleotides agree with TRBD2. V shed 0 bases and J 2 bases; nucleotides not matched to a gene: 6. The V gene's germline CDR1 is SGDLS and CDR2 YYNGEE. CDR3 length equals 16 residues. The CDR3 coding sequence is TGTGCCAGCAGCGTAGCTGGCGGGGGTCCCACAGATACGCAGTATTTT. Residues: CASSVAGGGPTDTQYF.

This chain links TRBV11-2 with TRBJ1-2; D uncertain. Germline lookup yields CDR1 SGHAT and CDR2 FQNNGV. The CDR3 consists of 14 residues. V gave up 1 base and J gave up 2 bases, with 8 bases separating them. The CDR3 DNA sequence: TGTGCCAGCAGCTTAGTCCCGGGGAACTATGGCTACACCTTC. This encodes CASSLVPGNYGYTF.

CDR3 residues: CASSLDSGRGAFF. The CDR3 nucleotides are TGCGCCAGCAGCTTGGATTCGGGTAGGGGGGCTTTCTTT. V is TRBV5-1 and J is TRBJ1-1, with D maybe TRBD1 (6 bases). The germline CDR1 and CDR2 sequences are SGHRS and YFSETQ. The CDR3 is made up of 13 amino acids. V lost 0 bases and J lost 11, with 14 bases in between.

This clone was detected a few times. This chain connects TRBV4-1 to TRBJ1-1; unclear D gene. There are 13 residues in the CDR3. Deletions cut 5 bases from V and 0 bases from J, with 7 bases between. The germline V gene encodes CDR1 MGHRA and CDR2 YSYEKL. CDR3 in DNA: TGCGCCAGCAGCACCGGGATGAACACTGAAGCTTTCTTT. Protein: CASSTGMNTEAFF.

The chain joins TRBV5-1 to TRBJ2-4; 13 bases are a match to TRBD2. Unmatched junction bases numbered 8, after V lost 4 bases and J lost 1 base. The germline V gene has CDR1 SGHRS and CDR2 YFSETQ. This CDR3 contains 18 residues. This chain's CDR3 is CASSGGLAGVWAKNIQYF. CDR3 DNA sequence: TGCGCCAGCAGCGGCGGACTAGCGGGAGTCTGGGCCAAAAACATTCAGTACTTC.

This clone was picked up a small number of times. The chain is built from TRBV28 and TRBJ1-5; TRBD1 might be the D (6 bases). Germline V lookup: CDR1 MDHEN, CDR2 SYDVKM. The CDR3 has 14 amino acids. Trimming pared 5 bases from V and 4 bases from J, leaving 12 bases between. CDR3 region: CASSGTSVNQPQHF. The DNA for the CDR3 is TGTGCCAGCAGTGGGACATCGGTAAATCAGCCCCAGCATTTT.

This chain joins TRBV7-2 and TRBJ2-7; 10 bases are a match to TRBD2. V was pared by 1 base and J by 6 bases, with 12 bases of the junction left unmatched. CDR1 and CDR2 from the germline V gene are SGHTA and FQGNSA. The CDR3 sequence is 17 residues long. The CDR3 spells CASSLGSGRASGVEQYF. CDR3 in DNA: TGTGCCAGCAGCTTAGGCAGCGGGAGGGCCTCGGGGGTCGAGCAGTACTTC.

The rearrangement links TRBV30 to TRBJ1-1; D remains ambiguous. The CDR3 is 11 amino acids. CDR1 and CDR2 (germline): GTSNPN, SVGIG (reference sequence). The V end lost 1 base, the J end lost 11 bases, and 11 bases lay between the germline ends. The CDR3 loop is CAWSGGRYAFF. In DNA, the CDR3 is TGTGCCTGGAGTGGAGGGCGGTACGCTTTCTTT.

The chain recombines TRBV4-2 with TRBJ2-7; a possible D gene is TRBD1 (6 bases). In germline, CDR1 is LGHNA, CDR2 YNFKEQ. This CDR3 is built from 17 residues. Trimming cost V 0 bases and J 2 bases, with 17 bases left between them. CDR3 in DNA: TGTGCCAGCAGCCAAGATAGGGGACAAGCTTTAGCCTACGAGCAGTACTTC. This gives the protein CASSQDRGQALAYEQYF.

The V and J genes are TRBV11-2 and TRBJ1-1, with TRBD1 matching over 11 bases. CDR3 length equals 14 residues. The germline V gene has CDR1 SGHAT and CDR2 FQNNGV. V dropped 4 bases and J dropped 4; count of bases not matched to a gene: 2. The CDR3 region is CASSSGQGATEAFF. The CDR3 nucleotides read TGTGCCAGCAGCTCCGGACAGGGGGCCACTGAAGCTTTCTTT.